This T cell receptor (beta chain) was captured by sequencing in a study of blood T cell repertoires in COVID-19. Across the study: Acute and convalescent COVID-19 specimens originated in the United States, Italy and Spain.

V gave up 6 bases and J gave up 0 bases, with 8 bases separating them. There are 14 residues in the CDR3. Germline CDR1 and CDR2: MDHEN and SYDVKM. How the authors handled the data: Amplification of reference gene primers provided the estimated nucleated cell counts. Assay used: immunoSEQ multiplex PCR; TCRdb lists only in-frame clones, some missing. V and J calls and clone size are copied from that table; D and trimming were computed from the DNA. The data show about 280,000 clones, about 80% seen once. This clone was seen a handful of times. Sequencing input: peripheral blood. The rearrangement joins TRBV28 to TRBJ1-4; D is undetermined. The clonotype comes from a woman between 45 and 60 years old who had recovered from COVID-19. The CDR3, as DNA: TGTGCCAGCAGCACAGTTACAACTAATGAAAAACTGTTTTTT. This encodes CASSTVTTNEKLFF.